Listed here are 25 T cell receptor beta chains from one sample, sequenced in a study of identical twins (TCRdb year 2016). Libraries were built with 5' RACE. Sequencing relied on an Illumina HiSeq 2000. TCRdb took the public reads, trimmed them with fastp at Q25, ran MiXCR for clone calling and kept in-frame beta chains. Rows with one shared CDR3 protein collapse into an entry with the most common genes and DNA. The sample table shows about 160,000 distinct CDR3 sequences, and under 4.5% are seen once. The ten largest make up 7% to 10% of the sample. Specimen: memory T cells sorted from blood. This specimen's cell subset or site label, interpreted: CD45RO+ enriched T cells. The source of these receptors is a man between 18 and 29 years old in good health.

This clonotype was detected many times. The V call is TRBV6-2 or TRBV6-3, the J call TRBJ1-5; weak D call: TRBD1 (5 bases). V lost 10 bases and J lost 0, with 13 bases in between. The CDR3 length is 14 residues. CDR1 and CDR2 (germline): MNHEY, SVGEGT. The chain's CDR3 is CATKQDNSNQPQHF. The CDR3 nucleotides read TGTGCCACCAAGCAGGACAATAGCAATCAGCCCCAGCATTTT.

This clonotype has at least ten counts. The chain recombines TRBV7-8 with TRBJ2-7; D may be TRBD2 (6 bases). The CDR3 covers 14 residues. Trimming took off 5 bases at V and 3 bases at J, with 14 bases between the two ends. Germline assignment: CDR1 SGHVS and CDR2 FQNEAQ. CDR3 sequence (DNA): TGTGCCAGCAGCCGCATGGAGGGGTTCTACGAGCAGTACTTC. This translates into CASSRMEGFYEQYF.

This clonotype was counted ten times or more. The chain carries TRBV6-5 and TRBJ2-3, with D unclear. This CDR3 region has 16 residues. From germline, CDR1 is MNHEY and CDR2 SVGAGI. The V end lost 3 bases, the J end lost 2 bases, and 15 bases lay between the germline ends. CDR3 sequence reads: CASSYSPSTFTDTQYF. The CDR3 DNA reads TGTGCCAGCAGTTATTCCCCTTCGACTTTCACAGATACGCAGTATTTT.

This clonotype occurred many times. The V and J genes are TRBV6-1 and TRBJ1-5; D remains ambiguous. CDR1 is MNHNS and CDR2 is SASEGT in the germline V gene. The CDR3 has 17 residues. The V and J ends lost 0 bases and 0 bases respectively, with 12 bases between them. The CDR3 loop is CASSEALQHHSNQPQHF. CDR3 sequence (DNA): TGTGCCAGCAGTGAAGCGCTTCAGCACCATAGCAATCAGCCCCAGCATTTT.

This clonotype was seen ten or more times. The chain carries TRBV12-3 or TRBV12-4 and TRBJ1-1, with TRBD1 as a possible D gene (6 bases). This CDR3 has 14 amino acids. Trimming pared 5 bases from V and 5 bases from J, leaving 15 bases between. CDR3 residues: CASSPRGGGTEAFF. The CDR3 bases are TGTGCCAGCAGTCCTAGGGGGGGTGGAACTGAAGCTTTCTTT.

The table lists this clonotype with many counts. The chain employs TRBV29-1 and TRBJ2-3; a possible D gene is TRBD2 (5 bases). CDR1 is SQVTM and CDR2 is ANQGSEA in the germline V gene. V was shortened by 2 bases and J by 5 bases, with 11 bases between the two germline ends. The CDR3 is 13 residues long. CDR3 sequence: CSVETSGGDTQYF. CDR3 bases: TGCAGCGTTGAAACATCAGGAGGAGATACGCAGTATTTT.

Ten or more counts support this clonotype. The chain uses TRBV11-2 and TRBJ2-1; 7 nucleotides agree with TRBD2. The CDR3 is 14 amino acids. Germline trimming cut 7 bases from V and 4 bases from J; bases unmatched to any gene: 7. Germline CDR1 is SGHAT and CDR2 is FQNNGV. DNA of the CDR3: TGTGCCAGCATCTTCGGGGAGGGGTACAATGAGCAGTTCTTC. This gives the protein CASIFGEGYNEQFF.

Ten or more counts support this clonotype. J is TRBJ1-4 and V is TRBV25-1; D is unresolved. V gave up 0 bases and J gave up 5 bases, with 1 base separating them. The CDR3 length is 12 residues. CDR1 and CDR2 (germline): MGHDK, SYGVNS. CDR3 protein: CASSEYNEKLFF. CDR3 DNA sequence: TGTGCCAGCAGTGAATACAATGAAAAACTGTTTTTT.

This clonotype has a count of ten or more. CDR3 sequence: CASSLSGRAGEQYF. The DNA of the CDR3 is TGTGCCAGCAGCCTAAGCGGGAGGGCCGGGGAGCAGTACTTC. The chain is built from TRBV12-3 or TRBV12-4 and TRBJ2-7, with 10 bases that match TRBD2. This CDR3 spans 14 amino acids. After removal of 6 bases from V and 7 bases from J, the junction contained 9 bases not matched to a gene.

This clonotype has a count of ten or more. The chain employs TRBV12-3 or TRBV12-4 and TRBJ1-2; D remains unclear. CDR3 length equals 13 residues. The V end was cut by 3 bases, the J end by 2 bases, with 7 bases between. CDR3 coding DNA: TGTGCCAGCAGTTTGGCCAGGAACTATGGCTACACCTTC. Protein: CASSLARNYGYTF.

This clonotype was seen at least ten times. Here the CDR3 reads CASSQDSGEETQYF. The CDR3 DNA reads TGTGCCAGCAGCCAAGATTCAGGGGAAGAGACCCAGTACTTC. The V and J genes are TRBV14 and TRBJ2-5, with a possible D match to TRBD1 (6 bases). The CDR3 runs to 14 residues. Trimming took 0 bases from V and 3 from J, leaving 8 bases between them. Germline V gives CDR1 SGHDN, CDR2 FVKESK.

This clonotype appeared many times. The CDR3 region is CSVEGQGNGYTF. The CDR3 bases are TGCAGCGTTGAAGGACAGGGTAATGGCTACACCTTC. The chain combines TRBV29-1 with TRBJ1-2, with 7 positions matching TRBD1. This CDR3 region has 12 residues. V lost 1 base and J lost 6; bases outside the gene matches: 2. From germline, CDR1 is SQVTM and CDR2 ANQGSEA.

This clonotype was seen ten or more times. The V and J genes are TRBV5-6 and TRBJ2-1; 14 bases line up with TRBD2. The ends lost 0 bases at V and 2 bases at J; junction bases unmatched: 1. The CDR3 contains 17 residues. CDR1 and CDR2 from the germline V gene are SGHDT and YYEEEE. The CDR3 reads CASSLGLAGGPYNEQFF. As DNA, the CDR3 is TGTGCCAGCAGCTTGGGACTAGCGGGAGGGCCCTACAATGAGCAGTTCTTC.

The rearrangement links TRBV5-1 to TRBJ2-7; tentatively, D is TRBD2 (5 bases). The CDR3 has 17 amino acids. The germline gives CDR1 SGHRS, CDR2 YFSETQ. V lost 0 bases and J 1 base, leaving 17 bases between the germline ends. CDR3 nucleotide sequence: TGCGCCAGCAGCTTGGTTATTCGAGGGTTTAGTTCCTACGAGCAGTACTTC. As protein: CASSLVIRGFSSYEQYF.

This clonotype was counted many times. The V call is TRBV7-8, the J call TRBJ2-3; D gene ambiguous. The V and J ends lost 5 bases and 0 bases respectively, with 9 bases between them. The germline V gene has CDR1 SGHVS and CDR2 FQNEAQ. CDR3 length: 14 residues. Here the CDR3 reads CASSRSSSTDTQYF. For the CDR3, the DNA is TGTGCCAGCAGCCGTTCTAGTAGCACAGATACGCAGTATTTT.

This clonotype was detected a few times. Just one base apart from a much larger clone, this may be a read error. This rearrangement joins TRBV3-1 to TRBJ2-1, with TRBD2 matching over 10 bases. This CDR3 comprises 16 residues. Germline V gene data show CDR1 as LGHDT and CDR2 as YNNKEL (reference sequence). After removal of 3 bases from V and 6 bases from J, the junction contained 8 bases not matched to a gene. The CDR3 protein is CASSHLASGRRNEQFF. CDR3 nucleotide sequence: TGTGCCAGCAGCCACCTCGCTAGCGGGAGACGCAATGAGCAGTTCTTC.

This clonotype was detected ten times or more. V usage is TRBV5-1 and J usage is TRBJ2-1; 8 positions match TRBD2. CDR3 length equals 15 residues. Germline V gives CDR1 SGHRS, CDR2 YFSETQ. The V segment lost 4 bases and the J segment 1 base; nucleotides outside the gene matches: 4. CDR3 DNA sequence: TGCGCCAGCAGCGGGACTAGTACTTCCTACAATGAGCAGTTCTTC. This translates into CASSGTSTSYNEQFF.

In its sample, this clonotype was seen many times. V and J are TRBV2 and TRBJ2-1; 8 nucleotides align to TRBD2. Looked up from germline, CDR1 is SNHLY and CDR2 is FYNNEI. The junction had 18 bases not matched to a gene; V was cut back by 6 bases and J by 8 bases. The CDR3 spans 17 residues. The CDR3 DNA reads TGTGCCAGCAGCGCCGGGACTAGAATTTTGGGTGCGGATGAGCAGTTCTTC. Its protein product is CASSAGTRILGADEQFF.

This clonotype was seen a few times. The CDR3 region has the DNA TGTGCCAGCTCACCCGCTGGAGGGGCTCAGCCCCAGCATTTT. Translation gives CASSPAGGAQPQHF. The chain recombines TRBV18 with TRBJ1-5, with D possibly matching TRBD1 (5 bases). This CDR3 contains 14 residues. Trimming pared 3 bases from V and 6 bases from J, leaving 12 bases between. Germline CDR1 reads KGHSH; CDR2 reads LQKENI.

This clonotype was detected ten times or more. This chain connects TRBV5-1 to TRBJ1-2, with D possibly matching TRBD1 (5 bases). Germline CDR1 reads SGHRS; CDR2 reads YFSETQ. CDR3 size: 15 residues. The V gene lost 4 bases and the J gene lost 8 bases, with 21 bases spanning the gap. The DNA for the CDR3 is TGCGCCAGCAGCGGGCAGCCGTCCAGGGTCGACGGCTACACCTTC. Its protein is CASSGQPSRVDGYTF.

The table lists this clonotype with many counts. This chain links TRBV4-3 with TRBJ1-2; TRBD1 agrees at 9 bases. Germline CDR1 is LGHNA and CDR2 is YSLEER. CDR3 length: 15 residues. Losses at the gene ends were 4 bases for V and 2 bases for J; bases not matched to a gene: 5. In nucleotides, the CDR3 is TGCGCCAGCAGCCGAGACGACAGGGGGAACTATGGCTACACCTTC. This translates into CASSRDDRGNYGYTF.

This clonotype was observed at least ten times. A junction end diverges from the germline sequence, so it may reflect a read error. The V gene is TRBV3-1, the J gene TRBJ2-5; TRBD2 agrees at 8 bases. The germline V gene encodes CDR1 LGHDT and CDR2 YNNKEL (reference sequence). This CDR3 spans 11 amino acids. The CDR3 spells CASSQTSGFDF. The CDR3 DNA is TGTGCCAGCAGCCAAACTAGCGGTTTTGACTTC.

This clonotype was counted ten times or more. The chain links TRBV5-5 to TRBJ2-3, with a tentative D call TRBD2 (5 bases). V lost 3 bases, J lost 1 base, and 12 bases lay in between. CDR1 and CDR2 from the germline V gene are SGHKS and YYEKEE (reference sequence). CDR3 size: 15 residues. The DNA of the CDR3 is TGTGCCAGCAGCTCCGGGGTGCCAGGCACAGATACGCAGTATTTT. Translated, it gives CASSSGVPGTDTQYF.

The table lists this clonotype with many counts. V usage is TRBV9 and J usage is TRBJ1-3; D unresolved. CDR3 size: 14 residues. Germline loops: CDR1 SGDLS, CDR2 YYNGEE. With 3 bases removed from V and 0 bases from J, the gap between germline ends came to 7 bases. The CDR3 region has the DNA TGTGCCAGCAGCGCGGACGGCTCTGGAAACACCATATATTTT. Translation gives CASSADGSGNTIYF.

This clonotype showed up just a few times. The chain employs TRBV15 and TRBJ2-1; 12 bases match TRBD2. CDR1 and CDR2 (germline): LNHNV, YYDKDF (reference sequence). CDR3 size: 14 residues. V gave up 3 bases and J gave up 10 bases; unmatched junction bases: 4. CDR3 in amino acids: CATSSTGTSGEQFF. Here the CDR3 DNA reads TGTGCCACCAGCAGCACCGGGACTAGCGGGGAGCAGTTCTTC. Combining the CDR3 with reference TRBV15 and TRBJ2-1 gives the whole variable domain DAMVIQNPRYQVTQFGKPVTLSCSQTLNHNVMYWYQQKSSQAPKLLFHYYDKDFNNEADTPDNFQSRRPNTSFCFLDIRSPGLGDTAMYLCATSSTGTSGEQFFGPGTRLTVL.